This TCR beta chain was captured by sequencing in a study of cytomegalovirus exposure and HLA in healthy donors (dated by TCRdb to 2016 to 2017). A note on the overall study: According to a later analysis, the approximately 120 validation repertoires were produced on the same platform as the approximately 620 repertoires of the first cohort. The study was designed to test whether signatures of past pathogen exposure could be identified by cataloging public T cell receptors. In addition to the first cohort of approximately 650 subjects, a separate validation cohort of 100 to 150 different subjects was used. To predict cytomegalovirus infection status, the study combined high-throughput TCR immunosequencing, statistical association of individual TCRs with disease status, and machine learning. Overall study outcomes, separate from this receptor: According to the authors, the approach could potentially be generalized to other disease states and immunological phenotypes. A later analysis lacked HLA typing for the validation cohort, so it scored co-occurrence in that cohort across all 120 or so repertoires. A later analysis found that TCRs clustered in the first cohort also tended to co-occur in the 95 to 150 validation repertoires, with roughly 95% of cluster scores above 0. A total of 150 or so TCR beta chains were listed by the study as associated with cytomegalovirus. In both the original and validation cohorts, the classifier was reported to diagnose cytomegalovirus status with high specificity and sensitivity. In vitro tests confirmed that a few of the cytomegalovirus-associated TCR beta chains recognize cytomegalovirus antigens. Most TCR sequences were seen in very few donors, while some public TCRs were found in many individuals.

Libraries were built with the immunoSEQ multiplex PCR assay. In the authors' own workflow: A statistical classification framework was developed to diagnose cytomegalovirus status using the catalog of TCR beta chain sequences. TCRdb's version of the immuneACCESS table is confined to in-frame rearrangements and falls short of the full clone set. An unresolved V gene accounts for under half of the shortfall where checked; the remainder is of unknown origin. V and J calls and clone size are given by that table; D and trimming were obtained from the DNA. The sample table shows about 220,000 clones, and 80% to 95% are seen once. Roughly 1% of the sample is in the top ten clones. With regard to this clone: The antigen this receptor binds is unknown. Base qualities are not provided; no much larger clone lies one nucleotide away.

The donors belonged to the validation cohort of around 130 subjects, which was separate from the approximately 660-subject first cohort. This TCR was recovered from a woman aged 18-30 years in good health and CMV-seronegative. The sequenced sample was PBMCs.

Read as DNA, the sequence is TGCGCCAGCAGCCAAGGGACAGGGGAACCCTACGAGCAGTACTTC. Protein translation: CASSQGTGEPYEQYF. The V gene is TRBV4-1 and the J gene is TRBJ2-7; the junction holds 9 bases that match TRBD1. The germline V and J ends show losses of 1 base and 2 bases respectively, and no gene match explains 3 bases of the junction. CDR1 and CDR2 were assigned from the germline V gene as MGHRA and YSYEKL. There are 15 amino acids in the CDR3, from cysteine to phenylalanine inclusive. Only the CDR3 DNA stays, 45 bases, in frame from base 1.